This entry is about one T cell receptor (beta chain). Generated by immunoSEQ multiplex PCR, the TCRdb table keeps only in-frame clones and is missing some. This table holds over 75,000 clones, roughly four fifths found once. This record comes from a study of radiotherapy plus CTLA-4 blockade in lung cancer. The wider study: Objective response rate was about 18%; disease control rate, 31%.

This sample comprised peripheral blood, obtained from a patient treated with radiotherapy plus ipilimumab. This clonotype originated in a human donor with non-small cell lung cancer who had stable disease on radiotherapy plus ipilimumab.

CDR3 DNA sequence: TGTGCCAGCAGTAGGGACAGAGGAAACACTGAAGCTTTCTTT. Protein: CASSRDRGNTEAFF. J is TRBJ1-1 and V is TRBV27; 7 positions agree with TRBD1. The CDR3 is made up of 14 amino acids. Looked up from germline, CDR1 is MNHEY and CDR2 is SMNVEV (reference sequence). V dropped 5 bases and J dropped 2; count of bases not matched to a gene: 5.